This TCR beta chain was recovered during a study of sequential checkpoint blockade in melanoma. Profiled with immunoSEQ multiplex PCR; TCRdb holds only in-frame clones, not every one. The sample has about 9,100 clones, around 70% seen once. This sample's treatment: randomized to nivolumab then ipilimumab (arm A) or the reverse (arm B). This CDR3 contains 17 residues. The trim removed 2 bases at V and 0 bases at J, leaving 0 bases unmatched. Germline V lookup: CDR1 SEHNR, CDR2 FQNEAQ (reference sequence). Sequences were derived from CD8+ T cells sorted from blood (inferred from file names), sampled from a patient given nivolumab and ipilimumab in sequence. The rearrangement uses TRBV7-9 and TRBJ2-6; the match to TRBD2 covers 11 bases. The TCR comes from a human donor with melanoma. The CDR3 bases are TGTGCCAGCAGCTTAACTAGCGGGGGCTCTGGGGCCAACGTCCTGACTTTC. Encoded protein: CASSLTSGGSGANVLTF. Supplemented by reference TRBV7-9 and TRBJ2-6, the full variable domain reads DTGVSQNPRHKITKRGQNVTFRCDPISEHNRLYWYRQTLGQGPEFLTYFQNEAQLEKSRLLSDRFSAERPKGSFSTLEIQRTEQGDSAMYLCASSLTSGGSGANVLTFGAGSRLTVL.